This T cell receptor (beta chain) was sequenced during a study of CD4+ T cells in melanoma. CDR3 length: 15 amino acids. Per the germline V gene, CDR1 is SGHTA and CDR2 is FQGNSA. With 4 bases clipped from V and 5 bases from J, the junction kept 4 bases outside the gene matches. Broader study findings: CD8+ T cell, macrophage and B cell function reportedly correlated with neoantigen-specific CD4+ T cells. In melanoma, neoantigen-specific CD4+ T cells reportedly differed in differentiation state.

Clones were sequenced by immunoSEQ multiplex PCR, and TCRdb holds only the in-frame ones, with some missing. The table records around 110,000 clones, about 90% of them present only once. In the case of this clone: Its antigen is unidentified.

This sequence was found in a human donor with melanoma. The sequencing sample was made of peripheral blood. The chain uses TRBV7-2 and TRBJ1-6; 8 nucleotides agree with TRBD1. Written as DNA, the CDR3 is TGTGCCAGCAGCTCCAGGGGGCCTGATAATTCACCCCTCCACTTT. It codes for CASSSRGPDNSPLHF.